This TCR beta chain was identified in a study of Ad26.COV2.S vaccination and SARS-CoV-2 variants. Overall study context: Trial arm assignment for the donor was COV1001 Ad26.COV2.S.

V lost 8 bases and J lost 3; bases outside the gene matches: 4. The CDR3 is 12 amino acids. The treatment: some 20 received Ad26.COV2.S at low or high dose, single or two shots; about 5 received placebo; per-sample allocation not given. Repertoires come from day 63 after the first vaccine or placebo injection. This clone was detected only a few times. TCRdb's table, derived via immunoSEQ multiplex PCR, lists solely in-frame clones and lacks some. The sample includes 300,000 to 450,000 clones, more than 75% seen only once; the top ten take 2.5% to 3.5%. This chain uses TRBV12-3 or TRBV12-4 with TRBJ2-7; 7 nucleotides align to TRBD2. This clonotype was obtained from a person aged 18 to 59 who received the Ad26.COV2.S COVID-19 vaccine or a placebo. The sequences come from peripheral blood, collected in a trial of Ad26.COV2.S vaccine versus placebo. The CDR3 protein is CASSTSHYEQYF. CDR3 in DNA: TGTGCCAGCTCGACTAGCCACTACGAGCAGTACTTC.